Below are 20 T cell receptor beta chains sequenced from a single sample in a study of blood T cells in healthy people across ages. A J-beta primer mix and a sample-barcoded 5' primer were used in a second PCR of about 7 to 12 cycles. TCRdb re-analysed the 5' RACE reads in MiXCR, keeping a single row per CDR3 protein. The table has around 1.7 million distinct CDR3 sequences, approximately 30% seen once; the top ten hold over 7%. Sequencing input: blood. The receptors originated from a woman aged 25 to 39 in good health.

J is TRBJ1-3 and V is TRBV7-9; no clear D gene. The CDR3 contains 17 residues. The germline CDR1 and CDR2 sequences are SEHNR and FQNEAQ (reference sequence). Trimming took 1 base from V and 0 from J, leaving 13 bases between them. The CDR3 reads CASSLVAGGHSGNTIYF. The CDR3 DNA reads as TGTGCCAGCAGCTTAGTCGCAGGAGGGCACTCTGGAAACACCATATATTTT. Combining the CDR3 with reference TRBV7-9 and TRBJ1-3 gives the whole variable domain DTGVSQNPRHKITKRGQNVTFRCDPISEHNRLYWYRQTLGQGPEFLTYFQNEAQLEKSRLLSDRFSAERPKGSFSTLEIQRTEQGDSAMYLCASSLVAGGHSGNTIYFGEGSWLTVV.

This clonotype has only a few counts. The chain uses TRBV20-1 and TRBJ2-1; D gene uncertain. CDR3 length: 15 amino acids. V was clipped by 1 base and J by 0 bases, with 10 bases between them. The germline V gene has CDR1 DFQATT and CDR2 SNEGSKA (reference sequence). The CDR3 reads CSARGPGNSYNEQFF. The CDR3 DNA reads TGCAGTGCTAGAGGGCCCGGAAACTCCTACAATGAGCAGTTCTTC.

Only a few counts were recorded for this clonotype. The chain uses TRBV12-3 or TRBV12-4 and TRBJ2-1; 11 bases align to TRBD2. Trimming took 0 bases from V and 6 from J; bases not matched to a gene: 4. This CDR3 contains 16 residues. The CDR3 DNA follows: TGTGCCAGCAGTTTAGCGCGACTAGCGGGGAGCAATGAGCAGTTCTTC. It yields the protein CASSLARLAGSNEQFF.

There are a few counts of this clonotype. The chain is built from TRBV3-1 and TRBJ2-7; no reliable D call. Deletions cut 0 bases from V and 9 bases from J, with 12 bases between. The CDR3 covers 13 residues. Germline CDR1 reads LGHDT; CDR2 reads YNNKEL (reference sequence). The CDR3 region has the DNA TGTGCCAGCAGCCAAGAGACTGGTACGGGGCAGTACTTC. Protein product: CASSQETGTGQYF.

Many counts were recorded for this clonotype. The J gene is TRBJ2-7, the V gene TRBV5-1; D is possibly TRBD1 (6 bases). Trimming took 1 base from V and 0 from J, leaving 11 bases between them. This CDR3 is built from 15 residues. Germline loops: CDR1 SGHRS, CDR2 YFSETQ. The CDR3 nucleotides are TGCGCCAGCAGCTTGTCAACAGGGTACTCCTACGAGCAGTACTTC. Protein: CASSLSTGYSYEQYF. Filled out from reference TRBV5-1 and TRBJ2-7, the complete variable domain reads KAGVTQTPRYLIKTRGQQVTLSCSPISGHRSVSWYQQTPGQGLQFLFEYFSETQRNKGNFPGRFSGRQFSNSRSEMNVSTLELGDSALYLCASSLSTGYSYEQYFGPGTRLTVT.

The table lists this clonotype with many counts. This chain joins TRBV9 and TRBJ2-6; D remains ambiguous. The CDR3 spans 16 residues. Trimming removed 0 bases at V and 0 bases at J, with 7 bases between. CDR1 SGDLS and CDR2 YYNGEE come from the germline V gene. CDR3 residues: CASSVGGGSGANVLTF. CDR3 nucleotide sequence: TGTGCCAGCAGCGTAGGAGGCGGCTCTGGGGCCAACGTCCTGACTTTC.

This clonotype occurred once. This may come from a read error, since a much larger clone is one base off. The rearrangement links TRBV7-9 to TRBJ2-7, with TRBD1 as a possible D gene (5 bases). The CDR3 covers 14 residues. In germline, CDR1 is SEHNR, CDR2 FQNEAQ (reference sequence). V was cut by 1 base and J by 6 bases, with 13 bases left in between. The CDR3 sequence: CASSLGGAACEQYF. CDR3 sequence (DNA): TGTGCCAGCAGCTTAGGGGGCGCAGCCTGCGAGCAGTACTTC. Combining the CDR3 with reference TRBV7-9 and TRBJ2-7 gives the whole variable domain DTGVSQNPRHKITKRGQNVTFRCDPISEHNRLYWYRQTLGQGPEFLTYFQNEAQLEKSRLLSDRFSAERPKGSFSTLEIQRTEQGDSAMYLCASSLGGAACEQYFGPGTRLTVT.

This clonotype showed up many times. The chain uses TRBV20-1 and TRBJ1-2, with TRBD1 identical over 7 bases. The CDR3 contains 14 residues. Losses at the gene ends were 1 base for V and 6 bases for J; bases not matched to a gene: 8. CDR1 is DFQATT and CDR2 is SNEGSKA in the germline V gene (reference sequence). As DNA, the CDR3 is TGCAGTGCTAGAGTTGGGACAGCGAAGGATGGCTACACCTTC. Encoded protein: CSARVGTAKDGYTF.

This clonotype occurred a few times. The chain combines TRBV20-1 with TRBJ2-7, with unresolved D. CDR1 DFQATT and CDR2 SNEGSKA come from the germline V gene (reference sequence). The CDR3 has 11 amino acids. Trimming removed 3 bases from V and 5 bases from J, with 8 bases in between. The DNA for the CDR3 is TGCAGTGCTAGCAGGACCGACGAGCAGTACTTC. Translation: CSASRTDEQYF.

At least ten counts were recorded for this clonotype. The chain recombines TRBV12-3 or TRBV12-4 with TRBJ2-1; 7 bases are shared with TRBD1. Germline trimming cut 8 bases from V and 5 bases from J; bases unmatched to any gene: 6. The CDR3 is made up of 13 amino acids. CDR3: CASSRQGNNEQFF. CDR3 coding DNA: TGTGCCAGCTCCCGACAGGGTAACAATGAGCAGTTCTTC.

In this sample, this clonotype turned up many times. The chain recombines TRBV5-1 with TRBJ2-5; weak D call: TRBD2 (5 bases). The germline CDR1 and CDR2 sequences are SGHRS and YFSETQ. The CDR3 covers 14 residues. V was shortened by 0 bases and J by 4 bases, with 10 bases between the two germline ends. The CDR3 spells CASSLAVGGETQYF. The CDR3 coding sequence is TGCGCCAGCAGCTTGGCGGTCGGAGGAGAGACCCAGTACTTC. Complete variable domain (other parts from reference TRBV5-1 and TRBJ2-5): KAGVTQTPRYLIKTRGQQVTLSCSPISGHRSVSWYQQTPGQGLQFLFEYFSETQRNKGNFPGRFSGRQFSNSRSEMNVSTLELGDSALYLCASSLAVGGETQYFGPGTRLLVL.

The V call is TRBV10-3, the J call TRBJ1-6; 9 bases match TRBD1. Germline CDR1 reads ENHRY; CDR2 reads SYGVKD. Trimming cost V 2 bases and J 6 bases; bases outside gene matches: 5. The CDR3 is 16 residues long. The CDR3 is CAISEGDRVPNSPLHF. CDR3 bases: TGTGCCATCAGTGAGGGGGACAGGGTACCTAATTCACCCCTCCACTTT.

The table lists this clonotype with a few counts. V usage is TRBV20-1 and J usage is TRBJ2-3; D gene uncertain. V gave up 3 bases and J gave up 0 bases, with 7 bases separating them. The CDR3 runs to 13 residues. From germline, CDR1 is DFQATT and CDR2 SNEGSKA (reference sequence). The CDR3 coding sequence is TGCAGTGCTAGTGGCGAAAGCACAGATACGCAGTATTTT. This gives the protein CSASGESTDTQYF.

The chain recombines TRBV21-1 with TRBJ2-1; the D call of TRBD2 is as the table states it, not checked on the DNA. TRBV21-1 is recorded as a pseudogene. The CDR3 sequence is 15 residues long. Here the CDR3 reads CAGSKGGGGPNEQFF. The CDR3 DNA follows: TGTGCCGGCAGCAAGGGGGGTGGAGGCCCTAATGAGCAGTTCTTC.

This clonotype was recorded a few times. The junction and the germline gene differ at one end; a read error may be behind it. The V call is TRBV29-1, the J call TRBJ2-5; either TRBD1 or TRBD2 may fit D (7 bases each). This CDR3 has 15 residues. The germline gives CDR1 SQVTM, CDR2 ANQGSEA. This CDR3 reads CSVEGGRGGKETQYF. In DNA, the CDR3 is TGCAGCGTTGAAGGGGGCAGGGGGGGGAAAGAGACTCAGTACTTC.

The rearrangement links TRBV2 to TRBJ1-5; TRBD1 is a possible D gene (6 bases). This CDR3 region has 15 residues. In germline, CDR1 is SNHLY, CDR2 FYNNEI. The ends were cut back, 9 bases at V and 2 bases at J, with 17 bases in the middle. CDR3 sequence: CASYAGGEGNQPQHF. The CDR3 bases are TGTGCCAGTTACGCCGGGGGCGAAGGCAATCAGCCCCAGCATTTT. The full variable domain, its missing parts supplied by reference TRBV2 and TRBJ1-5, is EPEVTQTPSHQVTQMGQEVILRCVPISNHLYFYWYRQILGQKVEFLVSFYNNEISEKSEIFDDQFSVERPDGSNFTLKIRSTKLEDSAMYFCASYAGGEGNQPQHFGDGTRLSIL.

V gene TRBV5-1 combines with J gene TRBJ2-3; no clear D gene. From germline, CDR1 is SGHRS and CDR2 YFSETQ. V was trimmed by 4 bases and J by 0 bases, leaving 15 bases between them. CDR3 size: 16 residues. The CDR3 sequence: CASSVGLTPSTDTQYF. DNA of the CDR3: TGCGCCAGCAGCGTCGGGCTGACTCCGAGCACAGATACGCAGTATTTT.

A word on this clonotype: Given a much more abundant clone one base away, this may be a read error. The chain is built from TRBV20-1 and TRBJ1-5; 10 nucleotides align to TRBD1. The germline CDR1 and CDR2 sequences are DFQATT and SNEGSKA (reference sequence). The CDR3 runs 14 residues. CDR3 sequence: CSVQGTGESQSQHF. The CDR3 DNA is TGCAGTGTCCAGGGGACAGGGGAGAGTCAGTCCCAGCATTTT.

This chain uses TRBV20-1 with TRBJ2-4, with D possibly TRBD2 on 5 matching bases. The J call may be in error: the DNA end matches TRBJ2-7 better. The germline V gene encodes CDR1 DFQATT and CDR2 SNEGSKA (reference sequence). The CDR3 extends over 15 amino acids. CDR3 sequence reads: CSARESITGSYEQYF. CDR3 coding DNA: TGCAGTGCTAGAGAGAGCATAACGGGATCCTACGAGCAGTACTTC.

The gene calls are TRBV20-1 and TRBJ2-2; D gene ambiguous. The V end was cut by 0 bases, the J end by 6 bases, with 5 bases between. The germline V gene has CDR1 DFQATT and CDR2 SNEGSKA (reference sequence). This CDR3 has 12 residues. CDR3 amino acids: CSARDLSGELFF. Here the CDR3 DNA reads TGCAGTGCTAGAGATCTTTCCGGGGAGCTGTTTTTT.